The source of this T cell receptor (beta chain) is a study of blood T cell repertoires in COVID-19. Study as a whole: From the United States, Italy and Spain came samples of acute and convalescent COVID-19.

Original data processing: Reference gene primer amplification in the assay estimated nucleated cell counts. The repertoire was sequenced with immunoSEQ multiplex PCR; TCRdb's copy has only in-frame clones and lacks some. V and J calls and clone size follow that table, whereas D and trimming were derived from the DNA. The sample has some 220,000 clones, about 90% seen once. Participant-given clinical history determined each cohort assignment. Germline CDR1 is MNHEY and CDR2 is SVGAGI. CDR3 size: 14 residues. With 4 bases removed from V and 5 bases from J, the gap between germline ends came to 14 bases.

This receptor was identified in a woman aged 50 to 60 in a cohort exposed to, infected with or recovered from COVID-19 (not recorded which). The sample comprised PBMCs or T cells enriched from blood (not recorded which). The chain couples TRBV6-5 to TRBJ1-2; a weak D match, TRBD1 (5 bases). CDR3 loop: CASSSAGKAYGYTF. The CDR3 coding sequence is TGTGCCAGCAGTTCGGCAGGGAAAGCGTATGGCTACACCTTC.